One and the same sample provided the 2 T cell receptor beta chains below, sequenced in a study of blood T cell repertoires in COVID-19 (dated by TCRdb to 2020 to 2022). Library construction relied on the immunoSEQ multiplex PCR assay. TCRdb took this table from immuneACCESS and kept in-frame rearrangements with V and J called. Such tables lack part of the clones; where checked against another copy, unresolved V genes explain under half of the gap, and the rest is unexplained. This sample holds hundreds of thousands of clones; roughly 80% were observed only once. The ten most abundant clones make up less than 20% of the sample. Sequencing was performed on peripheral blood. These receptor sequences come from a woman of 80 years or more with active or convalescent COVID-19.

This sequence joins TRBV7-9 and TRBJ2-3; the match to TRBD2 covers 12 bases. The CDR3 loop spans 15 amino acids. The J segment lost 6 bases and the V segment lost 2 bases, leaving 3 bases of the junction unmatched. Per the germline V gene, CDR1 is SEHNR and CDR2 is FQNEAQ (reference sequence). DNA of the CDR3: TGTGCCAGCAGCTTAACTAGCGGGAGGAGGGATACGCAGTATTTT. It yields the protein CASSLTSGRRDTQYF. Using reference TRBV7-9 and TRBJ2-3 for the parts outside the CDR3, the full variable domain is DTGVSQNPRHKITKRGQNVTFRCDPISEHNRLYWYRQTLGQGPEFLTYFQNEAQLEKSRLLSDRFSAERPKGSFSTLEIQRTEQGDSAMYLCASSLTSGRRDTQYFGPGTRLTVL.

The genes are TRBV9 and TRBJ2-1; D may be TRBD1 (5 bases). Germline-derived CDR1 and CDR2 are SGDLS and YYNGEE. The CDR3 consists of 16 residues. V was cut by 4 bases and J by 0 bases, with 14 bases left in between. The CDR3 sequence: CASSPQTDPSYNEQFF. The CDR3 DNA reads TGTGCCAGCAGCCCGCAGACAGATCCCTCCTACAATGAGCAGTTCTTC.